This TCR beta chain appears in the sequencing data of a study of blood T cell repertoires in COVID-19 (dated by TCRdb to between 2020 and 2021). Regarding the research as a whole: Collaborator samples came from the United States, Italy and Spain and covered acute and convalescent phases of COVID-19. Samples were obtained from the ongoing ImmuneRACE study (first 160 participants) and from 950 to 1,500 subjects provided by 6 global collaborators. A freely available public database, intended as a resource for researchers studying the immune response to SARS-CoV-2, is where the repertoires were released. Where HLA class I and class II types were available, the types were taken from metadata supplied by the sample provider, not from assay-based typing. Subjects who had been exposed to COVID-19, were actively infected with it, or had recovered from it provided the deeply sampled blood TCRbeta repertoires that made up the dataset. Sample metadata almost always included a de-identified subject ID, COVID-19 status, age in years and sex. The prospective study material was composed of cDNA or gDNA derived from T cells, B-cell-depleted T cells, or PBMCs. Broad study findings and their caveats: The amount of clinical and demographic metadata varied by source and participant and was provided uncurated.

Worth noting for this clone: Its antigen remains unidentified. Within one base of it there is no much larger clone, and no base qualities were kept.

TCRbeta CDR3 regions were amplified from genomic DNA using the immunoSEQ Assay, a bias-controlled multiplex PCR. Turning to the authors' computational methods: The number of nucleated cells in each sample was estimated from the amplification of reference gene primers within the assay. To quantify the absolute abundance of each unique TCRbeta CDR3 rearrangement, sequence reads were collapsed and filtered. Productive Simpson clonality was computed per sample as the square root of Simpson's diversity index over productive rearrangements. TCRdb took this table from immuneACCESS and kept in-frame rearrangements with V and J called. Such tables lack part of the clones; where checked against another copy, unresolved V genes explain under half of the gap, and the rest is unexplained. V, J and clone size are taken as reported in that table, and D and trimming were inferred from the DNA itself. This sample lists about 140,000 clones; nearly 80% were detected once. 2.5% to 3% of the sample lies in the top ten.

Measured from the cysteine to the phenylalanine, the CDR3 is 16 residues long. Only the CDR3 DNA stays, 48 bases, in frame from base 1. CDR1 MNHEY and CDR2 SVGAGI are derived from the germline V gene. V lost 0 bases and J lost 10 bases; the stretch between them is 16 bases long. In the prospective study, participants were about 18 to 100 years old, resided in 25 or so geographic areas of the United States, and were enrolled through a virtual design. In the prospective study, cohorts were assigned on the basis of participant-reported clinical history obtained from a screening survey and a study questionnaire. Recovered participants in ImmuneRACE Cohort 3 were defined by two consecutive negative NP/OP PCR tests, clearance by a healthcare professional, or resolution of symptoms. In the prospective study, whole blood, serum and a nasopharyngeal or oropharyngeal swab were collected from each participant by mobile phlebotomists. Prospective study participants could optionally give additional blood draws and questionnaires over an approximately two-month period. Blood samples from the prospective study were shipped frozen or at room temperature prior to DNA extraction.

This sequence uses TRBV6-5 and TRBJ1-6; D gene: possibly TRBD1, on 6 matching bases. The receptor's source is a woman aged 45 to 65 who had recovered from COVID-19. The sample was PBMCs or T cells enriched from blood (not recorded which). The CDR3 amino acid sequence is: CASSYSTGGSGSPLHF. The bases are TGTGCCAGCAGTTACTCGACTGGGGGCTCGGGGTCACCCCTCCACTTT.